This TCR beta chain emerged from a study of blood T cell repertoires in COVID-19. Study-level background: From T cells, B-cell-depleted T cells, or PBMCs came the material, which was cDNA or gDNA.

Clones were sequenced by immunoSEQ multiplex PCR, and TCRdb holds only the in-frame ones, with some missing. The sample has approximately 72,000 clones; roughly 86% are singletons. Germline V gene lookup returns CDR1 SGHDT and CDR2 YYEEEE. Trimming cost V 5 bases and J 5 bases; bases outside gene matches: 8. The CDR3 extends over 15 amino acids. This chain links TRBV5-6 with TRBJ2-3; TRBD2 agrees at 10 bases. The sequence derives from an older woman with acute or convalescent COVID-19. Sequences were obtained from peripheral blood. CDR3 sequence: CASSRLAGAIDTQYF. As DNA, the CDR3 is TGTGCCAGCAGTCGGCTAGCGGGGGCCATAGATACGCAGTATTTT.